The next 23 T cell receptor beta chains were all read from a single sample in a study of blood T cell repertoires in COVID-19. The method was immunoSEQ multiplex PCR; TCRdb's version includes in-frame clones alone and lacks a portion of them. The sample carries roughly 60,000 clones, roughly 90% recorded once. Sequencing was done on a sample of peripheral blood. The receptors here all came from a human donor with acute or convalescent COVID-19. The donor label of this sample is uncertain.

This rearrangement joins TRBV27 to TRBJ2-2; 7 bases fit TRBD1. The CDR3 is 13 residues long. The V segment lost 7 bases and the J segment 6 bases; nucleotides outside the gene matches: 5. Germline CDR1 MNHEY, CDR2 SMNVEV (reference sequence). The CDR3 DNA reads TGTGCCAGCACCACGGGGACAGCCGGGGAGCTGTTTTTT. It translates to CASTTGTAGELFF.

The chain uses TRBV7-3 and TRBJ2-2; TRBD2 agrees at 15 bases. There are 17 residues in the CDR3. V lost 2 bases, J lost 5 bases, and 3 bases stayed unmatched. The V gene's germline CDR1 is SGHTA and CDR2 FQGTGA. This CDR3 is CASSLWTSGRGTGELFF. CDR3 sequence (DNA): TGTGCCAGCAGCTTATGGACTAGCGGGAGGGGAACCGGGGAGCTGTTTTTT.

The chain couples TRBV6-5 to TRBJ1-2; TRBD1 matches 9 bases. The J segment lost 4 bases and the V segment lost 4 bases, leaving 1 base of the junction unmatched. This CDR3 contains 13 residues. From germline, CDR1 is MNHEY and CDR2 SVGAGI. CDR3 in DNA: TGTGCCAGCAGTTCGGGACAGGGCTATGGCTACACCTTC. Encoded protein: CASSSGQGYGYTF.

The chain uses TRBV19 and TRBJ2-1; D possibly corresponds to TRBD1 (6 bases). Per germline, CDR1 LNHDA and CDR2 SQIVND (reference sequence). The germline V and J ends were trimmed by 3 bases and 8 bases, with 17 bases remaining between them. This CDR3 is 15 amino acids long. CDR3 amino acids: CASSIFRTALHEQFF. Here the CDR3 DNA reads TGTGCCAGTAGTATTTTTCGGACAGCCTTGCATGAGCAGTTCTTC.

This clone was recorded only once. The CDR3 here is CASSVGSMREKLFF. Here the CDR3 DNA reads TGTGCCAGCAGCGTAGGGAGTATGAGGGAAAAACTGTTTTTT. The chain couples TRBV9 to TRBJ1-4, with D unresolved. This CDR3 comprises 14 residues. With 0 bases removed from V and 8 bases from J, the gap between germline ends came to 11 bases. CDR1 and CDR2 from the germline V gene are SGDLS and YYNGEE.

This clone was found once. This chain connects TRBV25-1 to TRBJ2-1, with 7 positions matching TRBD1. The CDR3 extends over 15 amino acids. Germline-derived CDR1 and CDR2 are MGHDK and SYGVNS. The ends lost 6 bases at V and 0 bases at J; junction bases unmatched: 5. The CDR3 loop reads CASRQGQSSYNEQFF. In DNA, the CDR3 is TGTGCCAGCAGACAGGGACAGAGCTCCTACAATGAGCAGTTCTTC.

CDR3 DNA: TGTGCCAGCAGCGATGAAACGAAGAGCGGGGAGCTGTTTTTT. This gives the protein CASSDETKSGELFF. The J gene is TRBJ2-2, the V gene TRBV5-5; D is unclear. Germline V gives CDR1 SGHKS, CDR2 YYEKEE (reference sequence). The CDR3 consists of 14 residues. Trimming cost V 4 bases and J 7 bases, with 14 bases left between them. Combining the CDR3 with reference TRBV5-5 and TRBJ2-2 gives the whole variable domain DAGVTQSPTHLIKTRGQQVTLRCSPISGHKSVSWYQQVLGQGPQFIFQYYEKEERGRGNFPDRFSARQFPNYSSELNVNALLLGDSALYLCASSDETKSGELFFGEGSRLTVL.

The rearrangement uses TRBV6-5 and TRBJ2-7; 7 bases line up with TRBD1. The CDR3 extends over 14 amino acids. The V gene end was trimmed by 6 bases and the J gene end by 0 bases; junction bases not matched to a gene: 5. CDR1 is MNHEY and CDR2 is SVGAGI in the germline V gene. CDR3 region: CASRKTGSSYEQYV. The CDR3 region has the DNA TGTGCCAGCAGGAAGACAGGGAGCTCCTACGAGCAGTACGTC.

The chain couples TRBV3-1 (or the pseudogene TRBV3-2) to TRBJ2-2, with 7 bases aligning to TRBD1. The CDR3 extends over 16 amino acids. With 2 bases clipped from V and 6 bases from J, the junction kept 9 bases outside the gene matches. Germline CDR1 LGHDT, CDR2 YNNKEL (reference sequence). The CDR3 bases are TGTGCCAGCAGCCAAATACAGGGGTTACAGGCCGGGGAGCTGTTTTTT. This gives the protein CASSQIQGLQAGELFF.

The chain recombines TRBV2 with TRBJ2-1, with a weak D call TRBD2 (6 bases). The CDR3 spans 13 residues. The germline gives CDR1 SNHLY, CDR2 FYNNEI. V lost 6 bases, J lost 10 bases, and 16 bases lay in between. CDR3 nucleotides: TGTGCCAGCAGGGGGACTCCAACCCGCGAGCAGTTCTTC. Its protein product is CASRGTPTREQFF. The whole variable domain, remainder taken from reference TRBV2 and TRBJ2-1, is EPEVTQTPSHQVTQMGQEVILRCVPISNHLYFYWYRQILGQKVEFLVSFYNNEISEKSEIFDDQFSVERPDGSNFTLKIRSTKLEDSAMYFCASRGTPTREQFFGPGTRLTVL.

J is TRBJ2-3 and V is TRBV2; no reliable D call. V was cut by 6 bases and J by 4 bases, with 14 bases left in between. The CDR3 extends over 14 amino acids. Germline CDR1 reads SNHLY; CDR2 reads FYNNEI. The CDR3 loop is CASSDSYSSDTQYF. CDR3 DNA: TGTGCCAGCAGCGATTCTTACAGCTCAGATACGCAGTATTTT. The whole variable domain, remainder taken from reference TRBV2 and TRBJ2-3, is EPEVTQTPSHQVTQMGQEVILRCVPISNHLYFYWYRQILGQKVEFLVSFYNNEISEKSEIFDDQFSVERPDGSNFTLKIRSTKLEDSAMYFCASSDSYSSDTQYFGPGTRLTVL.

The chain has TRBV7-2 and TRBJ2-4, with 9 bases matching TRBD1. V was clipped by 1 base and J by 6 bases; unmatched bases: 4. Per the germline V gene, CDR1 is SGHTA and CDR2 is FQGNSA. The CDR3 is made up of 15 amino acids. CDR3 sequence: CASSLDRGLGNIQYF. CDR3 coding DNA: TGTGCCAGCAGCTTAGACAGGGGGCTCGGAAACATTCAGTACTTC.

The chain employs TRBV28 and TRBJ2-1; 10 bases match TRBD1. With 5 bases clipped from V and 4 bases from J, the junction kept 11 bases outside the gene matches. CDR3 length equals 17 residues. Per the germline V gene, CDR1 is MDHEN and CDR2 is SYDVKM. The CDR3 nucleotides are TGTGCCAGCAGTCGCCGGGACAGGGGACATACATACAATGAGCAGTTCTTC. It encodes CASSRRDRGHTYNEQFF.

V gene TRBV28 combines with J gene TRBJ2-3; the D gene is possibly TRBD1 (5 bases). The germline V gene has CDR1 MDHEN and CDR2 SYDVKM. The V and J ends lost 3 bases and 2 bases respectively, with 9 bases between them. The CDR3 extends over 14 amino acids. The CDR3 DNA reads TGTGCCAGCAGTTTCGGCAGGGCCACAGATACGCAGTATTTT. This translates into CASSFGRATDTQYF.

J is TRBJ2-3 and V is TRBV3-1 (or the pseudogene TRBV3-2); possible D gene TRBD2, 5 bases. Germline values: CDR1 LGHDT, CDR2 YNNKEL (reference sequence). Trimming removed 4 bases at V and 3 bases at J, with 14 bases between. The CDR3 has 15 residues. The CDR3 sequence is CASSRTETSTDTQYF. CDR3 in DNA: TGTGCCAGCAGCCGTACGGAAACTAGTACAGATACGCAGTATTTT.

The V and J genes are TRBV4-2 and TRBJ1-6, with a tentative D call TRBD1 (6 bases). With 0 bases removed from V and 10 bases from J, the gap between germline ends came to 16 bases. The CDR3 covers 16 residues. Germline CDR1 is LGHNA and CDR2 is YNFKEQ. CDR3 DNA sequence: TGTGCCAGCAGCCAAGATCAAGGGGGGGGAAGCTCACCCCTCCACTTT. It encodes CASSQDQGGGSSPLHF.

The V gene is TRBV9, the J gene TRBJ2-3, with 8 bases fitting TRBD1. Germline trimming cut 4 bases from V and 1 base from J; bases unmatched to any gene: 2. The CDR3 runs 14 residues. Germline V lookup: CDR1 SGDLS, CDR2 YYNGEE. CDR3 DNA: TGTGCCAGCAGCCCGGACAGGGGCACAGATACGCAGTATTTT. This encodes CASSPDRGTDTQYF.

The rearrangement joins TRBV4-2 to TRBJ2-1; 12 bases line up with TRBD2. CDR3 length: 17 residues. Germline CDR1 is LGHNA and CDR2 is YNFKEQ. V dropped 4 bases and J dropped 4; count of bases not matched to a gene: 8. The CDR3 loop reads CASSPLAGGPRYNEQFF. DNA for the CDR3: TGTGCCAGCAGCCCGCTAGCGGGGGGGCCGAGGTACAATGAGCAGTTCTTC.

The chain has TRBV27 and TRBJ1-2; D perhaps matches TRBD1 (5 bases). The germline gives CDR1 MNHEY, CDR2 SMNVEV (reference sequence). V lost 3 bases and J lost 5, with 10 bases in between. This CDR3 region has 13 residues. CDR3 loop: CASSFGGKYGYTF. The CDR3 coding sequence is TGTGCCAGCAGTTTCGGGGGGAAGTATGGCTACACCTTC.

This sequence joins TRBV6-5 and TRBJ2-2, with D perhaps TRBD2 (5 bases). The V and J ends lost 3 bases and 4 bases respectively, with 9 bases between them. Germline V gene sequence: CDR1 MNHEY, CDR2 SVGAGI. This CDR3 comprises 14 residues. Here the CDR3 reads CASSYGLITGELFF. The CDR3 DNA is TGTGCCAGCAGTTATGGACTCATCACCGGGGAGCTGTTTTTT.

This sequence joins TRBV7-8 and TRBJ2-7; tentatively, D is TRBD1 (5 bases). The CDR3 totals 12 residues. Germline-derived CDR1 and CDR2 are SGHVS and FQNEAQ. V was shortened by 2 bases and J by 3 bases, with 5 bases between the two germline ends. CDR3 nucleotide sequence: TGTGCCAGCAGCTTAACAGGCTACGAGCAGTACGTC. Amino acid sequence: CASSLTGYEQYV.

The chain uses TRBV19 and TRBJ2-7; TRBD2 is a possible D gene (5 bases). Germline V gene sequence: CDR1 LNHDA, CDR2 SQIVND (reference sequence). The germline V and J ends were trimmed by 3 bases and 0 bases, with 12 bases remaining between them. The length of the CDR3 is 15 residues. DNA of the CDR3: TGTGCCAGTAGTATTAAGCAGGACTTCTCCTACGAGCAGTACTTC. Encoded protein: CASSIKQDFSYEQYF.

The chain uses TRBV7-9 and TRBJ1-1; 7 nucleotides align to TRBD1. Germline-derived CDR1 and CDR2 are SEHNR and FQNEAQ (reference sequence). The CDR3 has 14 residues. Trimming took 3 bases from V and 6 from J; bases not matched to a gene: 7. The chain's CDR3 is CASSLGQKVAEAFF. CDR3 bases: TGTGCCAGCAGCTTGGGACAGAAGGTAGCTGAAGCTTTCTTT.